These 23 T cell receptor beta chains share one sample of origin, sequenced in a study of technical replicates of blood from a few donors. Measured with immunoSEQ multiplex PCR; TCRdb has only the in-frame clones, and not every one. The table shows 100,000 or so clones, with about 96% occurring only once. Sequencing input: T cells isolated from PBMCs. The source is a human donor in good health.

The chain recombines TRBV10-3 with TRBJ2-1, with 8 bases lining up with TRBD1. The CDR3 covers 18 residues. Germline trimming cut 2 bases from V and 0 bases from J; bases unmatched to any gene: 9. Germline V gene lookup returns CDR1 ENHRY and CDR2 SYGVKD. CDR3 loop: CAISELSGQGVSYNEQFF. The CDR3 nucleotides read TGTGCCATCAGTGAGCTGAGCGGACAGGGTGTCTCCTACAATGAGCAGTTCTTC.

The rearrangement links TRBV7-8 to TRBJ2-5, with 7 positions matching TRBD1. The length of the CDR3 is 14 residues. V shed 2 bases and J 3 bases; nucleotides not matched to a gene: 3. Per germline, CDR1 SGHVS and CDR2 FQNEAQ. CDR3 bases: TGTGCCAGCAGCTTATTGACAGGGAAAGAGACCCAGTACTTC. This codes for CASSLLTGKETQYF.

This chain connects TRBV6-5 to TRBJ2-7; D unclear. CDR1 and CDR2 from the germline V gene are MNHEY and SVGAGI. Trimming took 2 bases from V and 8 from J, leaving 16 bases between them. This CDR3 contains 14 residues. The CDR3 spells CASSYKAPRAQQYF. The DNA for the CDR3 is TGTGCCAGCAGTTACAAAGCCCCGAGAGCCCAGCAGTACTTC.

This clone was detected only once. The chain employs TRBV10-3 and TRBJ2-3, with D possibly TRBD1 on 6 matching bases. Germline lookup yields CDR1 ENHRY and CDR2 SYGVKD. V was cut by 5 bases and J by 2 bases, with 17 bases left in between. The CDR3 contains 16 residues. The CDR3 region is CAISNPTGTNTDTQYF. The CDR3 DNA follows: TGTGCCATCAGTAACCCGACAGGTACTAACACAGATACGCAGTATTTT.

This clone was seen a single time. CDR3 sequence (DNA): TGTGCCAGCAGCTTAGGACAGGCTTTGGACTACGAGCAGTACTTC. Protein sequence: CASSLGQALDYEQYF. The chain has TRBV11-3 and TRBJ2-7; TRBD1 might be the D (6 bases). The germline gives CDR1 SGHNT, CDR2 YENEEA. V lost 1 base, J lost 3 bases, and 13 bases lay in between. CDR3 length: 15 amino acids.

This chain connects TRBV15 to TRBJ2-6, with TRBD2 as a possible D gene (5 bases). Trimming pared 8 bases from V and 0 bases from J, leaving 20 bases between. This CDR3 spans 18 amino acids. Looked up from germline, CDR1 is LNHNV and CDR2 is YYDKDF (reference sequence). The CDR3 nucleotides read TGTGCCACCGGGCAGCGAGGGCAGCTCCTCTCTGGGGCCAACGTCCTGACTTTC. Protein product: CATGQRGQLLSGANVLTF.

The gene calls are TRBV10-3 and TRBJ2-4, with D maybe TRBD1 (5 bases). Germline CDR1 and CDR2: ENHRY and SYGVKD. The CDR3 is made up of 19 amino acids. Trimming removed 0 bases at V and 6 bases at J, with 24 bases between. The CDR3 reads CAISESRGAFGRRSNIQYF. CDR3 nucleotide sequence: TGTGCCATCAGTGAGTCTCGTGGGGCGTTTGGACGTCGATCAAACATTCAGTACTTC.

The chain carries TRBV4-1 and TRBJ2-3; D might be TRBD2 (6 bases). This CDR3 spans 15 amino acids. V was shortened by 1 base and J by 0 bases, with 8 bases between the two germline ends. CDR1 and CDR2 from the germline V gene are MGHRA and YSYEKL. The CDR3, as DNA: TGCGCCAGCAGCCAAGCGGGGGTTAGCACAGATACGCAGTATTTT. Its protein is CASSQAGVSTDTQYF.

V and J are TRBV7-9 and TRBJ2-7; D gene unclear. This CDR3 spans 11 amino acids. The V end lost 3 bases, the J end lost 5 bases, and 5 bases lay between the germline ends. CDR1 SEHNR and CDR2 FQNEAQ come from the germline V gene (reference sequence). CDR3 residues: CASSFPDEQYF. DNA for the CDR3: TGTGCCAGCAGCTTCCCCGACGAGCAGTACTTC.

The gene calls are TRBV2 and TRBJ2-3, with a possible D match to TRBD2 (6 bases). V lost 10 bases to trimming and J lost 5 bases, with 22 bases between them. Germline V gives CDR1 SNHLY, CDR2 FYNNEI. CDR3 length: 15 residues. The CDR3: CANPGGLASGDTQYF. Here the CDR3 DNA reads TGTGCCAATCCTGGAGGGTTAGCGTCAGGAGATACGCAGTATTTT.

This chain uses TRBV6-1 with TRBJ1-1; a weak D match, TRBD1 (5 bases). V lost 1 base to trimming and J lost 4 bases, with 10 bases between them. The CDR3 spans 14 residues. Germline CDR1 MNHNS, CDR2 SASEGT. This CDR3 reads CASSEGQGSTEAFF. In nucleotides, the CDR3 is TGTGCCAGCAGTGAAGGTCAGGGTAGCACTGAAGCTTTCTTT.

This clone was recorded once. V is TRBV19 and J is TRBJ1-5; D not resolved. Germline CDR1 LNHDA, CDR2 SQIVND (reference sequence). This CDR3 has 14 residues. The ends were cut back, 7 bases at V and 8 bases at J, with 18 bases in the middle. The CDR3 DNA reads as TGTGCCAGTAAAATGAGACAACCCGGTGAGCCCCAGCATTTT. Translated, it gives CASKMRQPGEPQHF.

This clone is a singleton in its sample. This chain links TRBV12-2 with TRBJ1-4; the D call in the table, TRBD1, was not verified against the DNA. TRBV12-2 corresponds to a pseudogene. This CDR3 contains 16 residues. The CDR3: CASRLVTQEGNEKLFF. Here the CDR3 DNA reads TGTGCAAGTCGCTTAGTGACCCAGGAAGGTAATGAAAAACTGTTTTTT.

This chain joins TRBV6-5 and TRBJ2-1, with TRBD2 matching 8 bases. Germline lookup yields CDR1 MNHEY and CDR2 SVGAGI. The V gene end was trimmed by 5 bases and the J gene end by 0 bases; junction bases not matched to a gene: 3. This CDR3 has 15 residues. CDR3 bases: TGTGCCAGCAGTGCCAGCGGGGGCTCCTACAATGAGCAGTTCTTC. Translated, it gives CASSASGGSYNEQFF.

This clone was counted between two and nine times. This rearrangement joins TRBV29-1 to TRBJ2-7; 11 nucleotides match TRBD2. In germline, CDR1 is SQVTM, CDR2 ANQGSEA. The CDR3 covers 14 residues. V dropped 5 bases and J dropped 6; count of bases not matched to a gene: 9. CDR3 amino acids: CSVSNSGRAAEQYF. The CDR3 DNA reads TGCAGCGTTTCGAATAGCGGGAGGGCTGCCGAGCAGTACTTC.

This clone has only one observation. The chain uses TRBV9 and TRBJ2-5, with TRBD2 matching over 7 bases. The length of the CDR3 is 13 residues. Trimming removed 3 bases from V and 3 bases from J; junction bases left unmatched: 2. Germline V gene data show CDR1 as SGDLS and CDR2 as YYNGEE. In DNA, the CDR3 is TGTGCCAGCAGCGGCGGGAGTAAAGAGACCCAGTACTTC. It encodes CASSGGSKETQYF. Complete variable domain (other parts from reference TRBV9 and TRBJ2-5): DSGVTQTPKHLITATGQRVTLRCSPRSGDLSVYWYQQSLDQGLQFLIQYYNGEERAKGNILERFSAQQFPDLHSELNLSSLELGDSALYFCASSGGSKETQYFGPGTRLLVL.

This chain connects TRBV7-2 to TRBJ2-7; TRBD2 aligns across 14 bases. Trimming cost V 5 bases and J 5 bases; bases outside gene matches: 8. Germline values: CDR1 SGHTA, CDR2 FQGNSA. The CDR3 is made up of 16 amino acids. CDR3 DNA: TGTGCCAGCAGCAAGGGACTAGCGGGAGTTTATGACGAGCAGTACTTC. This sequence encodes CASSKGLAGVYDEQYF. Based on the CDR3 plus reference TRBV7-2 and TRBJ2-7, the full variable domain is GAGVSQSPSNKVTEKGKDVELRCDPISGHTALYWYRQSLGQGLEFLIYFQGNSAPDKSGLPSDRFSAERTGGSVSTLTIQRTQQEDSAVYLCASSKGLAGVYDEQYFGPGTRLTVT.

J is TRBJ1-2 and V is TRBV6-5, with D tentatively TRBD1 (6 bases). This CDR3 contains 16 residues. With 3 bases removed from V and 0 bases from J, the gap between germline ends came to 14 bases. CDR1 MNHEY and CDR2 SVGAGI come from the germline V gene. The CDR3 loop is CASSYGRQAANYGYTF. The CDR3 DNA follows: TGTGCCAGCAGTTATGGGAGACAGGCGGCTAACTATGGCTACACCTTC.

CDR3 sequence reads: CASSPPGLGYEQYF. CDR3 DNA sequence: TGTGCCAGCTCACCACCGGGACTAGGCTACGAGCAGTACTTC. V and J are TRBV18 and TRBJ2-7; 8 bases line up with TRBD2. V lost 0 bases and J lost 3; bases outside the gene matches: 1. CDR3 length: 14 amino acids. Germline V gene lookup returns CDR1 KGHSH and CDR2 LQKENI.

The chain is built from TRBV11-3 and TRBJ2-3; 10 bases match TRBD2. V was pared by 4 bases and J by 3 bases, with 10 bases of the junction left unmatched. The CDR3 is made up of 17 amino acids. Germline lookup yields CDR1 SGHNT and CDR2 YENEEA. CDR3 loop: CASSSSGGAVRTDTQYF. The CDR3 coding sequence is TGTGCCAGCAGCTCGAGCGGGGGGGCGGTTCGAACAGATACGCAGTATTTT.

The V gene is TRBV10-1, the J gene TRBJ1-6; 7 bases line up with TRBD1. With V trimmed by 4 bases and J by 10 bases, 4 bases remained unmatched. Germline V gene sequence: CDR1 WNHNN, CDR2 SYGVQD (reference sequence). The CDR3 sequence is 13 residues long. CDR3 amino acids: CASSGTGESPLHF. The CDR3 DNA sequence: TGCGCCAGCAGTGGGACAGGCGAATCACCCCTCCACTTT.

The sample holds a few counts of this clone. This chain connects TRBV11-3 to TRBJ1-1; D is undetermined. There are 13 residues in the CDR3. V lost 3 bases and J 3 bases, leaving 8 bases between the germline ends. Germline loops: CDR1 SGHNT, CDR2 YENEEA. The CDR3 region is CASSFFGDTEAFF. CDR3 in DNA: TGTGCCAGCAGCTTTTTCGGGGACACTGAAGCTTTCTTT.

About this clone itself: This specimen includes other DNA sequences encoding the same CDR3. DNA of the CDR3: TGCAGTGCTAGAGATTCGTACGAGCAGTACTTC. This sequence encodes CSARDSYEQYF. V usage is TRBV20-1 and J usage is TRBJ2-7; no clear D. The V end lost 0 bases, the J end lost 4 bases, and 4 bases lay between the germline ends. The CDR3 runs 11 residues. Germline V gene lookup returns CDR1 DFQATT and CDR2 SNEGSKA (reference sequence).